This T cell receptor beta chain derives from a study of blood T cells in healthy people across ages (dated by TCRdb to between 2014 and 2017). With respect to the entire study: In model experiments, roughly one uniquely barcoded TCR beta cDNA molecule per two T cells was captured by template switching. Age-related changes in TCR beta repertoire diversity were measured in the study by deep sequencing normalized with unique cDNA molecular identifiers. To avoid experimental bias, donors of different ages were distributed randomly across sequencing lanes. Using the same blood draw, the study looked at two additional independent replicas of 1 million unique cDNA reads for two donors, one aged 18 to 29 and the other aged 80 or older. The donors were split into four age groups: young (average around 16 years), middle-aged (more than 35), aged (approximately 60) and long-lived (over 75). Study-wide conclusions, independent of this receptor: Bulk unsorted PBMC profiling prevented conclusive comparison of naive and antigen-experienced compartments. The long-lived group showed more naive CD4+ T cells, fewer expanded clones and increased TCR diversity than the aged group, suggesting age selection. The CMV infection status of donors was not known, potentially confounding age-related changes in expanded clonotypes. There was a strong correlation between observed TCR beta diversity and the percentage of naive T cells measured by flow cytometry. As age increased, observed TCR beta diversity per million T cells dropped in a roughly linear way, and a significant reduction was already evident by age around 41. Estimates of total diversity based on one million sequenced T cells were considered lower bounds and underestimates.

The sample holds a few counts of this clonotype. What this receptor recognizes is not known. Base-call qualities are not available, and no considerably larger clone is one nucleotide away. The approximately 39 donors, aged about 6 to 90 years, were systemically healthy Caucasian individuals from Russia. Each donor gave 9 to 10 milliliters of peripheral blood, collected into EDTA-treated Vacutainer tubes. Ficoll-Paque density-gradient centrifugation was used to isolate PBMCs, with at least 6.5 million per sample. Total RNA was extracted from PBMCs with Trizol reagent, with at least 6 micrograms obtained per sample. For every donor, an aliquot of PBMCs went through flow cytometry to measure the percentages of naive CD45RAhigh/CD27high T cells. The germline V gene gives CDR1 as MNHNS and CDR2 as SASEGT. Trimming accounts for 2 bases at V and 3 bases at J, while the number of junction bases matched to no gene is 1. From cysteine to phenylalanine, the CDR3 is 13 amino acids long. CDR3 DNA is the only sequence kept; it has 39 bases, read in frame from the first base.

The receptor library was made with 5' RACE. Sequencing used an Illumina HiSeq 2500. A second roughly 7 to 11 cycle PCR used a sample-barcoded 5' primer and a J-beta primer mix. Each TCR beta cDNA molecule received a unique molecular identifier from a template-switch 5' adaptor carrying 12 random nucleotides. Each sample yielded at least 3 million CDR3-containing paired-end reads. First-strand cDNA synthesis was performed from all RNA using the Mint cDNA synthesis kit, with priming by a TRBC-specific oligonucleotide. After uracil-DNA glycosylase treatment, a first 18-cycle PCR used universal primers M1SS and BC2_uni_R on all cDNA. In the source study's methods: Each sample was normalized by randomly selecting 1 million high-quality reads, each carrying a distinct molecular identifier. Reads sharing molecular identifiers were discarded rather than binned into consensus sequences. MiTCR, run with a Q25 quality threshold and the strictest error-elimination algorithm, handled CDR3 identification, clonotype clustering and error correction. Lower-bound total TCR beta diversity was estimated with a nonparametric unseen species model using Euler transformation. TCRdb redid the processing of the public reads, applying fastp at Q25 and MiXCR, and retained in-frame beta chains. Under each unique CDR3 protein, matching rows form one entry showing the most common genes and DNA. TCRdb, rather than the study authors, made the V and J calls. For this sample the table gives 850,000 to 1,000,000 distinct CDR3 sequences, of which around 46% were detected only once. The ten largest clones capture 10% to 15% of the sample.

This TCR was recovered from a man aged 25 to 40 in good health. Sequenced: blood. The sequence links TRBV6-1 to TRBJ2-7; TRBD2 agrees with 7 junctional bases. The CDR3 protein sequence reads: CASSERDYYEQYF. The nucleotide sequence is TGTGCCAGCAGTGAAAGGGACTACTACGAGCAGTACTTC.